What follows are 30 T cell receptor beta chains derived from one specimen sequenced in a study of CD8 T cells in ankylosing spondylitis. TCRdb ran MiXCR on the 5' RACE reads and lists one entry per CDR3 protein. In the table there are hundreds of thousands of distinct CDR3 sequences, about 30% of which are singletons. Sequences were obtained from blood, either unsorted or a sorted T cell fraction (not recorded which). The receptors were sampled from a male donor with ankylosing spondylitis or in good health (not recorded which).

The chain employs TRBV24-1 and TRBJ2-5, with a weak D call TRBD1 (5 bases). The germline CDR1 and CDR2 sequences are KGHDR and SFDVKD. This CDR3 region has 13 residues. Trimming left V 4 bases short and J 2 bases short, with 7 bases between. The CDR3 reads CATSEGPQETQYF. CDR3 in DNA: TGTGCCACCAGTGAGGGGCCGCAAGAGACCCAGTACTTC.

This clonotype was found a few times. This chain joins TRBV12-3 or TRBV12-4 and TRBJ1-5; tentative D call: TRBD1 (5 bases). Trimming took off 5 bases at V and 9 bases at J, with 11 bases between the two ends. The CDR3 covers 12 residues. The DNA of the CDR3 is TGTGCCAGCAGTCTCGAGGGGTGGCCCCAGCATTTT. It codes for CASSLEGWPQHF.

This chain joins TRBV20-1 and TRBJ2-5, with D unresolved. The CDR3 is 13 amino acids. Germline CDR1 reads DFQATT; CDR2 reads SNEGSKA (reference sequence). V lost 2 bases to trimming and J lost 2 bases, with 9 bases between them. Here the CDR3 DNA reads TGCAGTGCTAGAATACCCGCACAAGAGACCCAGTACTTC. Its protein is CSARIPAQETQYF.

The chain recombines TRBV6-1 with TRBJ2-7, with no clear D. V was trimmed by 5 bases and J by 2 bases, leaving 13 bases between them. The CDR3 covers 14 residues. Germline CDR1 is MNHNS and CDR2 is SASEGT. The CDR3 sequence is CASSIAVAPYEQYF. The CDR3 DNA reads as TGTGCCAGCAGTATCGCCGTGGCGCCCTACGAGCAGTACTTC.

The chain joins TRBV6-5 to TRBJ2-3; TRBD2 matches at 7 bases. Germline trimming cut 1 base from V and 3 bases from J; bases unmatched to any gene: 1. Germline V gene data show CDR1 as MNHEY and CDR2 as SVGAGI. The CDR3 has 14 residues. The CDR3 spells CASSYFGGTDTQYF. The CDR3 DNA reads as TGTGCCAGCAGTTACTTCGGGGGGACAGATACGCAGTATTTT.

This clonotype was detected only once. This sequence joins TRBV29-1 and TRBJ2-1, with 10 bases lining up with TRBD1. The V gene end was trimmed by 3 bases and the J gene end by 7 bases; junction bases not matched to a gene: 12. CDR3 length equals 16 residues. CDR1 and CDR2 (germline): SQVTM, ANQGSEA. CDR3 bases: TGCAGCGTTGATGGGGCCGGGACAGGGGATGCAAATGAGCAGTTCTTC. This sequence encodes CSVDGAGTGDANEQFF.

This chain connects TRBV5-1 to TRBJ2-3; 11 bases are shared with TRBD2. V shed 3 bases and J 4 bases; nucleotides not matched to a gene: 4. The CDR3 is 15 residues long. Germline lookup yields CDR1 SGHRS and CDR2 YFSETQ. The CDR3 is CASSSGTSGSDTQYF. CDR3 sequence (DNA): TGCGCCAGCAGCTCCGGGACTAGCGGATCAGATACGCAGTATTTT. The full variable domain, with the rest looked up from reference TRBV5-1 and TRBJ2-3, is KAGVTQTPRYLIKTRGQQVTLSCSPISGHRSVSWYQQTPGQGLQFLFEYFSETQRNKGNFPGRFSGRQFSNSRSEMNVSTLELGDSALYLCASSSGTSGSDTQYFGPGTRLTVL.

The V gene is TRBV7-7, the J gene TRBJ2-2, with TRBD2 matching 8 bases. This CDR3 is 16 amino acids long. Per germline, CDR1 SSHAT and CDR2 FNYEAQ (reference sequence). J was trimmed by 1 base and V by 10 bases; bases with no gene match: 11. CDR3 sequence reads: CATMEVAGMNTGELFF. CDR3 coding DNA: TGTGCCACCATGGAGGTAGCGGGGATGAACACCGGGGAGCTGTTTTTT.

V and J are TRBV29-1 and TRBJ2-7; no clear D gene. The germline CDR1 and CDR2 sequences are SQVTM and ANQGSEA. The germline V and J ends were trimmed by 2 bases and 5 bases, with 10 bases remaining between them. The CDR3 is made up of 12 amino acids. CDR3 sequence (DNA): TGCAGCGTTGAATTGGGTGCCGACGAGCAGTACTTC. It encodes CSVELGADEQYF.

This clonotype has at least ten counts. The genes are TRBV20-1 and TRBJ2-1; D might be TRBD1 (5 bases). The CDR3 totals 14 residues. CDR1 DFQATT and CDR2 SNEGSKA come from the germline V gene (reference sequence). V was shortened by 6 bases and J by 3 bases, with 15 bases between the two germline ends. CDR3 sequence reads: CSAPQGGRYNEQFF. The CDR3 coding sequence is TGCAGTGCGCCTCAGGGTGGGCGCTACAATGAGCAGTTCTTC.

The chain joins TRBV15 to TRBJ2-7; 10 bases are shared with TRBD1. The J segment lost 4 bases and the V segment lost 0 bases, leaving 12 bases of the junction unmatched. Germline V CDR1 and CDR2: LNHNV, YYDKDF (reference sequence). The CDR3 spans 18 residues. This CDR3 is CATSRDLVWDRGSYEQYF. In nucleotides, the CDR3 is TGTGCCACCAGCAGAGATCTGGTTTGGGACAGGGGTTCTTACGAGCAGTACTTC.

CDR3 DNA: TGCAGTGCTAGAGATCCGGGGTTAGGTGAAGCTTTCTTT. Residues: CSARDPGLGEAFF. The chain is built from TRBV20-1 and TRBJ1-1; no clear D. Between the trimmed V and J ends, which lost 0 bases and 7 bases, there was a span of 12 bases. This CDR3 is 13 amino acids long. CDR1 DFQATT and CDR2 SNEGSKA come from the germline V gene (reference sequence).

The V call is TRBV25-1, the J call TRBJ1-2; TRBD1 might be the D (6 bases). V was trimmed by 1 base and J by 8 bases, leaving 23 bases between them. Per the germline V gene, CDR1 is MGHDK and CDR2 is SYGVNS. This CDR3 spans 17 amino acids. Written as DNA, the CDR3 is TGTGCCAGCAGTGAATCTTGGACAGCGTCTCCCTTCGAGGGCTACACCTTC. Protein: CASSESWTASPFEGYTF.

This clonotype was seen only a few times. This chain connects TRBV5-5 to TRBJ2-5, with 7 nucleotides matching TRBD2. V was pared by 4 bases and J by 1 base, with 4 bases of the junction left unmatched. The CDR3 runs 14 residues. The germline CDR1 and CDR2 sequences are SGHKS and YYEKEE (reference sequence). CDR3: CASSARLAQETQYF. The CDR3 DNA reads as TGTGCCAGCAGCGCCCGACTAGCCCAAGAGACCCAGTACTTC.

CDR3 nucleotides: TGTGCCAGCAGTCCTCGGACAGGGCTGAGCAATCAGCCCCAGCATTTT. It yields the protein CASSPRTGLSNQPQHF. J is TRBJ1-5 and V is TRBV6-1, with 8 bases identical to TRBD1. The junction had 7 bases not matched to a gene; V was cut back by 5 bases and J by 1 base. CDR1 and CDR2 (germline): MNHNS, SASEGT. The CDR3 contains 16 residues.

J is TRBJ2-7 and V is TRBV12-3 or TRBV12-4, with 10 bases identical to TRBD2. CDR3 length: 13 amino acids. Trimming at V came to 8 bases and at J to 3 bases, leaving 4 bases not matched to a gene. In DNA form, the CDR3 reads TGTGCCAGCGCTAGCGGGGGTCGCTACGAGCAGTACTTC. It is translated as CASASGGRYEQYF.

This chain connects TRBV29-1 to TRBJ2-5; TRBD1 matches 10 bases. CDR1 and CDR2 from the germline V gene are SQVTM and ANQGSEA. This CDR3 contains 14 residues. With 7 bases clipped from V and 5 bases from J, the junction kept 10 bases outside the gene matches. The CDR3: CSAPDRGLGETQYF. Written as DNA, the CDR3 is TGCAGCGCCCCGGACAGGGGGTTGGGGGAGACCCAGTACTTC.

The chain links TRBV29-1 to TRBJ2-2, with 12 bases that match TRBD2. The CDR3 extends over 16 amino acids. With V trimmed by 5 bases and J by 1 base, 5 bases remained unmatched. The germline gives CDR1 SQVTM, CDR2 ANQGSEA. As DNA, the CDR3 is TGCAGCGTTATGACTAGCGGGGGCCTGAACACCGGGGAGCTGTTTTTT. Protein product: CSVMTSGGLNTGELFF.

V usage is TRBV28 and J usage is TRBJ2-4; the D is unclear. The CDR3 sequence is 14 residues long. Germline-derived CDR1 and CDR2 are MDHEN and SYDVKM. V was clipped by 5 bases and J by 2 bases, with 10 bases between them. CDR3 in DNA: TGTGCCAGCAGTCAAAGAAGATCCAAAAACATTCAGTACTTC. Its protein is CASSQRRSKNIQYF.

Only a few counts were recorded for this clonotype. The chain joins TRBV29-1 to TRBJ2-1; 14 bases line up with TRBD2. The J segment lost 5 bases and the V segment lost 7 bases, leaving 7 bases of the junction unmatched. This CDR3 comprises 15 residues. Germline CDR1 reads SQVTM; CDR2 reads ANQGSEA. The CDR3 bases are TGCAGCGCTGGACTAGCGGGGGGTTTCGACAATGAGCAGTTCTTC. Protein sequence: CSAGLAGGFDNEQFF.

The chain combines TRBV2 with TRBJ1-1; a possible D gene is TRBD1 (6 bases). The V and J ends lost 2 bases and 0 bases respectively, with 10 bases between them. CDR3 length equals 15 residues. Germline V gene lookup returns CDR1 SNHLY and CDR2 FYNNEI. CDR3 amino acids: CASSEPGHLNTEAFF. The DNA of the CDR3 is TGTGCCAGCAGTGAACCGGGACATCTGAACACTGAAGCTTTCTTT.

This clonotype came up a few times. The rearrangement uses TRBV20-1 and TRBJ1-1, with 8 bases that match TRBD1. The V gene's germline CDR1 is DFQATT and CDR2 SNEGSKA (reference sequence). The CDR3 runs to 13 residues. V trimming: 3 bases; J trimming: 7 bases; junction bases outside the gene matches: 7. The CDR3 region is CSARDGTGFEAFF. The CDR3 DNA is TGCAGTGCTAGGGACGGGACAGGCTTTGAAGCTTTCTTT.

The V call is TRBV10-2, the J call TRBJ2-2, with D maybe TRBD1 (6 bases). The germline V gene has CDR1 WSHSY and CDR2 SAAADI. V shed 7 bases and J shed 0 bases, with 9 bases lying between them. The CDR3 totals 14 residues. For the CDR3, the DNA is TGCGCCAGCAAGACAGGCGCGAACACCGGGGAGCTGTTTTTT. It encodes CASKTGANTGELFF.

This clonotype was seen a handful of times. The V and J genes are TRBV12-3 or TRBV12-4 and TRBJ2-3, with D maybe TRBD1 (6 bases). V was trimmed by 2 bases and J by 2 bases, leaving 14 bases between them. CDR3 length: 16 amino acids. For the CDR3, the DNA is TGTGCCAGCAGTTTAATACCAGGGGCCTACACAGATACGCAGTATTTT. It specifies CASSLIPGAYTDTQYF.

This clonotype occurred a few times. This chain connects TRBV12-3 or TRBV12-4 to TRBJ1-4, with TRBD1 matching 7 bases. The CDR3 consists of 14 residues. Germline trimming cut 6 bases from V and 8 bases from J; bases unmatched to any gene: 9. The CDR3 DNA follows: TGTGCCAGCAGATTCACAGGGGTACGGGAAAAACTGTTTTTT. Residues: CASRFTGVREKLFF.

This clonotype was counted a single time. The chain carries TRBV25-1 and TRBJ1-2, with D perhaps TRBD1 (6 bases). V was trimmed by 4 bases and J by 4 bases, leaving 13 bases between them. The CDR3 is 14 amino acids. Germline CDR1 and CDR2: MGHDK and SYGVNS. The CDR3 DNA reads TGTGCCAGCAGTGGCAGGGGACATCTCTATGGCTACACCTTC. Translated, it gives CASSGRGHLYGYTF.

The chain couples TRBV18 to TRBJ2-3; D perhaps matches TRBD2 (6 bases). Germline CDR1 KGHSH, CDR2 LQKENI. The CDR3 contains 16 residues. Deletions cut 6 bases from V and 3 bases from J, with 19 bases between. The CDR3 nucleotides are TGTGCCAGCTCTACGCGGGGAACCACGGTAACAGATACGCAGTATTTT. Translating it yields CASSTRGTTVTDTQYF.

The CDR3 loop is CAWSDSRAEAFF. CDR3 bases: TGTGCCTGGAGTGACAGTCGCGCTGAAGCTTTCTTT. The J gene is TRBJ1-1, the V gene TRBV30; no firm D call. This CDR3 contains 12 residues. Germline CDR1 is GTSNPN and CDR2 is SVGIG (reference sequence). Trimming took 1 base from V and 6 from J, leaving 9 bases between them.

This chain joins TRBV6-6 and TRBJ2-7; D not certain. Trimming pared 4 bases from V and 3 bases from J, leaving 10 bases between. The CDR3 consists of 13 residues. Germline assignment: CDR1 MNHNY and CDR2 SVGAGI (reference sequence). The CDR3 sequence is CASSSSVSYEQYF. CDR3 coding DNA: TGTGCCAGCAGTTCTTCTGTCAGCTACGAGCAGTACTTC.

This clonotype has more than one count but fewer than ten. The genes are TRBV20-1 and TRBJ1-1; D is unclear. CDR1 and CDR2 from the germline V gene are DFQATT and SNEGSKA (reference sequence). Trimming took off 5 bases at V and 0 bases at J, with 13 bases between the two ends. The CDR3 has 14 amino acids. The CDR3 DNA follows: TGCAGTGCTCCCGGTTGGGAAATGAACACTGAAGCTTTCTTT. Amino acid sequence: CSAPGWEMNTEAFF.